These 25 T cell receptor beta chains came from one sample sequenced in a study of blood T cell repertoires in COVID-19. Sequencing was performed with immunoSEQ multiplex PCR; in TCRdb, only in-frame clones are kept and a portion is missing. Among some 91,000 clones listed, approximately 90% were seen once. The material sequenced was peripheral blood. The receptor set was obtained from a man aged 60-69 years with acute or convalescent COVID-19.

V is TRBV2 and J is TRBJ1-4; maybe TRBD1 (6 bases). The germline CDR1 and CDR2 sequences are SNHLY and FYNNEI. The CDR3 spans 14 residues. The germline V and J ends were trimmed by 7 bases and 10 bases, with 19 bases remaining between them. This chain's CDR3 is CASTLDSQVGKLFF. In DNA form, the CDR3 reads TGTGCCAGCACCTTGGACAGCCAGGTGGGAAAACTGTTTTTT.

This chain joins TRBV5-6 and TRBJ1-1, with D possibly matching TRBD1 (6 bases). V was pared by 4 bases and J by 1 base, with 14 bases between. Germline V gene lookup returns CDR1 SGHDT and CDR2 YYEEEE. The CDR3 has 15 residues. CDR3 sequence reads: CASSTRGFWNTEAFF. The CDR3 nucleotides are TGTGCCAGCAGCACGAGGGGGTTCTGGAACACTGAAGCTTTCTTT. Using reference TRBV5-6 and TRBJ1-1 for the parts outside the CDR3, the full variable domain is DAGVTQSPTHLIKTRGQQVTLRCSPKSGHDTVSWYQQALGQGPQFIFQYYEEEERQRGNFPDRFSGHQFPNYSSELNVNALLLGDSALYLCASSTRGFWNTEAFFGQGTRLTVV.

The chain employs TRBV5-6 and TRBJ1-2; D gene uncertain. Trimming stripped 2 bases from V and 2 bases from J, with 10 bases between. The CDR3 contains 14 residues. From germline, CDR1 is SGHDT and CDR2 YYEEEE. CDR3 in amino acids: CASSLARRNYGYTF. CDR3 nucleotide sequence: TGTGCCAGCAGCTTAGCACGGCGGAACTATGGCTACACCTTC.

The J gene is TRBJ1-4, the V gene TRBV2; 10 positions agree with TRBD1. V was pared by 8 bases and J by 6 bases, with 9 bases of the junction left unmatched. Germline-derived CDR1 and CDR2 are SNHLY and FYNNEI. The CDR3 has 15 amino acids. DNA of the CDR3: TGTGCCAGCTCTCGGTGGGGGACAGGGGATGAAAAACTGTTTTTT. It is translated as CASSRWGTGDEKLFF.

The genes are TRBV6-1 and TRBJ1-2; maybe TRBD1 (5 bases). Germline V gives CDR1 MNHNS, CDR2 SASEGT. Trimming left V 2 bases short and J 1 base short, with 11 bases between. The CDR3 runs to 15 residues. The CDR3 reads CASSEQQGLNYGYTF. The CDR3 bases are TGTGCCAGCAGTGAACAGCAGGGACTTAACTATGGCTACACCTTC.

The chain uses TRBV10-3 and TRBJ1-2; 11 bases map to TRBD1. V gave up 6 bases and J gave up 4 bases; unmatched junction bases: 4. In germline, CDR1 is ENHRY, CDR2 SYGVKD. The CDR3 totals 14 residues. The CDR3 sequence is CAISGQGAVYGYTF. The CDR3 DNA follows: TGTGCCATCAGCGGACAGGGGGCTGTCTATGGCTACACCTTC.

The chain couples TRBV28 to TRBJ1-2; the match to TRBD1 covers 7 bases. Germline trimming cut 5 bases from V and 6 bases from J; bases unmatched to any gene: 3. Germline V gene lookup returns CDR1 MDHEN and CDR2 SYDVKM. This CDR3 is 12 amino acids long. The CDR3 is CASSLQGNGYTF. CDR3 coding DNA: TGTGCCAGCAGTCTACAGGGGAATGGCTACACCTTC.

V is TRBV29-1 and J is TRBJ2-5, with 11 bases lining up with TRBD1. V was pared by 6 bases and J by 5 bases, with 5 bases of the junction left unmatched. The CDR3 spans 13 residues. CDR1 is SQVTM and CDR2 is ANQGSEA in the germline V gene. CDR3 region: CSVRTGGSETQYF. The CDR3 region has the DNA TGCAGCGTAAGGACAGGGGGCTCGGAGACCCAGTACTTC. The variable domain in full, with the rest retrieved from reference TRBV29-1 and TRBJ2-5, is SAVISQKPSRDICQRGTSLTIQCQVDSQVTMMFWYRQQPGQSLTLIATANQGSEATYESGFVIDKFPISRPNLTFSTLTVSNMSPEDSSIYLCSVRTGGSETQYFGPGTRLLVL.

This clone occurred once. The J gene is TRBJ1-2, the V gene TRBV5-1; D unclear. Germline V lookup: CDR1 SGHRS, CDR2 YFSETQ. V lost 4 bases and J lost 5, with 21 bases in between. The CDR3 extends over 16 amino acids. The CDR3 is CASSVGSGSEAYGYTF. The CDR3 bases are TGCGCCAGCAGCGTGGGGTCCGGGTCCGAAGCATATGGCTACACCTTC.

V gene TRBV18 combines with J gene TRBJ1-5; a weak D match, TRBD1 (5 bases). Trimming stripped 3 bases from V and 6 bases from J, with 12 bases between. The CDR3 is 14 amino acids. The V gene's germline CDR1 is KGHSH and CDR2 LQKENI. The CDR3 DNA sequence: TGTGCCAGCTCACCGGGGGGGACTGCTCAGCCCCAGCATTTT. Amino acids: CASSPGGTAQPQHF.

V gene TRBV6-6 combines with J gene TRBJ2-7; D gene unclear. Trimming cost V 4 bases and J 2 bases, with 9 bases left between them. Per germline, CDR1 MNHNY and CDR2 SVGAGI (reference sequence). The CDR3 extends over 13 amino acids. The CDR3 is CASSLVSAYEQYF. The DNA for the CDR3 is TGTGCCAGCAGTTTGGTCTCAGCCTACGAGCAGTACTTC.

This clone was observed a single time. The rearrangement links TRBV11-2 to TRBJ1-1; a weak D match, TRBD1 (6 bases). The V gene lost 3 bases and the J gene lost 3 bases, with 11 bases spanning the gap. CDR1 and CDR2 (germline): SGHAT, FQNNGV. The CDR3 covers 14 residues. Written as DNA, the CDR3 is TGTGCCAGCAGCTTGTCCCCAGGGGACACTGAAGCTTTCTTT. Translated: CASSLSPGDTEAFF.

The chain combines TRBV2 with TRBJ2-7, with a tentative D call TRBD1 (6 bases). V was pared by 6 bases and J by 4 bases, with 16 bases between. Germline V gives CDR1 SNHLY, CDR2 FYNNEI. The CDR3 sequence is 14 residues long. In DNA form, the CDR3 reads TGTGCCAGCAGGGGACACCTAGGAGGTTACGAGCAGTACTTC. Its translation is CASRGHLGGYEQYF.

The V gene is TRBV21-1, the J gene TRBJ1-5. TRBV21-1 is a listed pseudogene. This CDR3 has 13 residues. This chain's CDR3 is CASSKQRWQPQHF. The CDR3 DNA reads as TGTGCCAGCAGCAAACAACGGTGGCAGCCCCAGCATTTT.

V is TRBV11-2 and J is TRBJ1-6; 7 bases agree with TRBD1. This CDR3 has 15 residues. CDR1 and CDR2 (germline): SGHAT, FQNNGV. Trimming took 7 bases from V and 6 from J; bases not matched to a gene: 9. The DNA for the CDR3 is TGTGCCAGCACCCTCCAGGGGGTAGGTAATTCACCCCTCCACTTT. It codes for CASTLQGVGNSPLHF.

The chain recombines TRBV19 with TRBJ1-1, with D unclear. V lost 0 bases and J 8 bases, leaving 13 bases between the germline ends. The CDR3 is made up of 14 amino acids. The germline gives CDR1 LNHDA, CDR2 SQIVND (reference sequence). The CDR3 is CASSIDLREKEAFF. CDR3 nucleotides: TGTGCCAGTAGTATAGATCTGAGGGAGAAAGAAGCTTTCTTT. The full variable domain, in which reference TRBV19 and TRBJ1-1 provide the parts outside the CDR3, is DGGITQSPKYLFRKEGQNVTLSCEQNLNHDAMYWYRQDPGQGLRLIYYSQIVNDFQKGDIAEGYSVSREKKESFPLTVTSAQKNPTAFYLCASSIDLREKEAFFGQGTRLTVV.

This chain links TRBV7-7 with TRBJ2-3, with D tentatively TRBD1 (6 bases). The germline V and J ends were trimmed by 3 bases and 0 bases, with 7 bases remaining between them. Germline lookup yields CDR1 SSHAT and CDR2 FNYEAQ (reference sequence). The CDR3 sequence is 14 residues long. The CDR3 loop is CASSFGQSTDTQYF. DNA of the CDR3: TGTGCCAGCAGCTTCGGACAGAGCACAGATACGCAGTATTTT.

J is TRBJ2-2 and V is TRBV7-8; 11 bases agree with TRBD2. Germline assignment: CDR1 SGHVS and CDR2 FQNEAQ. J lost 0 bases, V lost 3 bases, and 3 bases had no gene match. This CDR3 is 17 amino acids long. CDR3 nucleotides: TGTGCCAGCAGCTTGCGACTAGCGGGGACGAACACCGGGGAGCTGTTTTTT. Protein sequence: CASSLRLAGTNTGELFF.

As for this clone: The sample carries other DNA sequences with the same CDR3. The V call is TRBV5-1, the J call TRBJ1-1; D uncertain. The V end lost 0 bases, the J end lost 1 base, and 7 bases lay between the germline ends. The CDR3 is 14 amino acids. Germline CDR1 SGHRS, CDR2 YFSETQ. The CDR3 protein is CASSLVAGNTEAFF. The CDR3 nucleotides read TGCGCCAGCAGCTTGGTGGCGGGGAACACTGAAGCTTTCTTT. The full variable domain, its missing parts supplied by reference TRBV5-1 and TRBJ1-1, is KAGVTQTPRYLIKTRGQQVTLSCSPISGHRSVSWYQQTPGQGLQFLFEYFSETQRNKGNFPGRFSGRQFSNSRSEMNVSTLELGDSALYLCASSLVAGNTEAFFGQGTRLTVV.

The CDR3: CASSPRQGLGANVLTF. The DNA of the CDR3 is TGTGCCAGCAGCCCCAGACAGGGCCTCGGGGCCAACGTCCTGACTTTC. This chain joins TRBV3-1 (or the pseudogene TRBV3-2) and TRBJ2-6; 7 bases fit TRBD1. CDR1 and CDR2 (germline): LGHDT, YNNKEL (reference sequence). The CDR3 loop spans 16 amino acids. The V gene end was trimmed by 4 bases and the J gene end by 4 bases; junction bases not matched to a gene: 7.

V and J are TRBV7-2 and TRBJ1-6; a weak D match, TRBD1 (5 bases). Germline CDR1 is SGHTA and CDR2 is FQGNSA. V was clipped by 8 bases and J by 7 bases, with 12 bases between them. This CDR3 has 13 amino acids. CDR3 region: CASLGRGNSPLHF. Written as DNA, the CDR3 is TGTGCCAGCCTCGGAAGGGGCAATTCACCCCTCCACTTT.

The V and J genes are TRBV6-6 and TRBJ1-5, with D possibly being TRBD1 (5 bases). Between the trimmed V and J ends, which lost 0 bases and 7 bases, there was a span of 13 bases. The length of the CDR3 is 15 residues. Germline CDR1 is MNHNY and CDR2 is SVGAGI (reference sequence). The CDR3 loop reads CASSYSVGNRQPQHF. The CDR3, as DNA: TGTGCCAGCAGTTACTCGGTAGGGAACAGGCAGCCCCAGCATTTT.

The V and J genes are TRBV25-1 and TRBJ2-3; TRBD1 agrees at 7 bases. Germline lookup yields CDR1 MGHDK and CDR2 SYGVNS. The V and J ends lost 4 bases and 3 bases, in that order; junction bases with no gene match: 7. There are 15 residues in the CDR3. The CDR3 sequence: CASSGPGTVTDTQYF. The CDR3 nucleotides read TGTGCCAGCAGTGGGCCTGGGACAGTAACAGATACGCAGTATTTT.

The rearrangement joins TRBV18 to TRBJ2-5; TRBD2 agrees at 7 bases. There are 13 residues in the CDR3. V lost 3 bases, J lost 4 bases, and 2 bases stayed unmatched. Per the germline V gene, CDR1 is KGHSH and CDR2 is LQKENI. CDR3 sequence (DNA): TGTGCCAGCTCACCTACTAGCGTAGAGACCCAGTACTTC. Its translation is CASSPTSVETQYF.

J is TRBJ1-2 and V is TRBV27; D is undetermined. The CDR3 has 13 amino acids. Trimming cost V 8 bases and J 3 bases, with 13 bases left between them. The germline V gene has CDR1 MNHEY and CDR2 SMNVEV (reference sequence). The CDR3 DNA sequence: TGTGCCAGCTCAACGAGCGGACACTATGGCTACACCTTC. Its translation is CASSTSGHYGYTF.